This T cell receptor (beta chain) derives from a study of T-cell reconstitution after alpha-beta-depleted transplantation in children. Study-wide findings and caveats: Newly made T cells mostly supplied T-cell counts and diversity one year after transplant. The origin of alpha-beta T cells about two months after transplant was reportedly several hundred expanded graft clones. It was surviving recipient T cells and thymic progenitors that gave some patients high TCRbeta diversity at day 60.

As it was prepared, the TCRbeta library received unique molecular identifiers. Using its own MiXCR run on the PCR reads, TCRdb lists one record per CDR3 protein. The data show 300,000 to 400,000 distinct CDR3 sequences, 15% to 20% seen once. In this sample, this clonotype turned up a few times. Antigen: not known. Germline loops: CDR1 SGHTS, CDR2 YDEGEE. CDR3 size: 16 residues. Trimming shortened V by 0 bases and J by 4 bases, and 14 bases separated the two germline ends. This receptor was obtained from a male patient aged 2 to 10 who had a stem cell transplant for acute lymphoblastic leukemia, so the T cells may come from the graft donor. The genes are TRBV5-8 and TRBJ2-1; D may be TRBD2 (5 bases). The source was PBMCs, mostly from graft donor cells, collected 360 days after TCRalphabeta/CD19-depleted stem cell transplant. Here the CDR3 DNA reads TGTGCCAGCAGCTTGGATCAGGTCCGGAGGTACAATGAGCAGTTCTTC. Protein product: CASSLDQVRRYNEQFF.